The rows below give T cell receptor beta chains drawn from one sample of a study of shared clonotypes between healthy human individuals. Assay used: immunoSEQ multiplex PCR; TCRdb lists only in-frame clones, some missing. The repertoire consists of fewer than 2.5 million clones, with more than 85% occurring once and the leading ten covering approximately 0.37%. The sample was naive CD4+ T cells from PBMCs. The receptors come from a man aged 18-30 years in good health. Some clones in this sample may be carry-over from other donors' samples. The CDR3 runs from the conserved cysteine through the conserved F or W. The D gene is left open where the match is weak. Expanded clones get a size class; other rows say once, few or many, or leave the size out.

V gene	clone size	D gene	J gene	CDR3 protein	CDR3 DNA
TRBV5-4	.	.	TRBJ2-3	CASSLPSTDTQYF	TGTGCCAGCAGCTTACCTAGCACAGATACGCAGTATTTT
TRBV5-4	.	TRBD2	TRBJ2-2	CASRSGTSLTGELFF	TGTGCCAGCAGAAGCGGGACTAGCCTGACCGGGGAGCTGTTTTTT
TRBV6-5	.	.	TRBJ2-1	CASSSTIRSEQFF	TGTGCCAGCAGTTCTACTATACGAAGTGAGCAGTTCTTC
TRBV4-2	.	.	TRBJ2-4	CASSQVPSGPGKNIQYF	TGTGCCAGCAGCCAAGTCCCATCGGGACCGGGCAAAAACATTCAGTACTTC
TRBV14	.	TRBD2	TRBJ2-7	CASSQDLSGSYEQYF	TGTGCCAGCAGCCAAGATTTAAGCGGGAGCTACGAGCAGTACTTC
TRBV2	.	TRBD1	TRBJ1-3	CASSARGLGNTIYF	TGTGCCAGCAGTGCCAGGGGGCTTGGAAACACCATATATTTT
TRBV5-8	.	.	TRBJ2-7	CASSLGQSSYEQYF	TGTGCCAGCAGCTTAGGGCAGTCCTCCTACGAGCAGTACTTC
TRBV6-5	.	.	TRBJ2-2	CASIRGLNTGELFF	TGTGCCAGTATAAGGGGCCTGAACACCGGGGAGCTGTTTTTT
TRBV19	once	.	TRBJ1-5	CATKGGDSGNQPQHF	TGTGCCACTAAGGGGGGCGACAGTGGCAATCAGCCCCAGCATTTT
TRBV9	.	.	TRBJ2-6	CASSASNSGANVLTF	TGTGCCAGCAGCGCTAGTAACTCTGGGGCCAACGTCCTGACTTTC
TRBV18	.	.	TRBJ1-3	CASSPVLQSGNTIYF	TGTGCCAGCTCACCAGTTCTCCAGTCTGGAAACACCATATATTTT
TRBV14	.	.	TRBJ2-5	CASSLLLRFQETQYF	TGTGCCAGCAGCCTACTTTTGCGGTTCCAAGAGACCCAGTACTTC
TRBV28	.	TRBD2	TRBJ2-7	CASSLGLAGRSEQYF	TGTGCCAGCAGTTTAGGACTAGCGGGAAGGAGCGAGCAGTACTTC
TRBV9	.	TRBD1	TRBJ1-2	CASSVVGAGGNYGYTF	TGTGCCAGCAGCGTAGTCGGGGCAGGGGGCAATTATGGCTACACCTTC
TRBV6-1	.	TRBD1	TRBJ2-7	CASSWGDRGYEQYF	TGTGCCAGCAGTTGGGGGGACAGGGGTTACGAGCAGTACTTC
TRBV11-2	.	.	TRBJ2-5	CASSLEVQETQYF	TGTGCCAGCAGCTTAGAGGTCCAAGAGACCCAGTACTTC
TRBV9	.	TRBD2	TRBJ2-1	CASSVRLAGESYNEQFF	TGTGCCAGCAGCGTTCGACTAGCGGGCGAGTCGTACAATGAGCAGTTCTTC
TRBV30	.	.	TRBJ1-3	CVWSQEVGNTIYF	TGTGTCTGGAGTCAGGAGGTTGGAAACACCATATATTTT
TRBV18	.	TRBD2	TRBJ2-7	CASSPRLAGGYEQYF	TGTGCCAGCTCCCCTAGACTAGCGGGAGGCTACGAGCAGTACTTC
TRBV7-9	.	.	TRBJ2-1	CASSPLGEAVDEQFF	TGTGCCAGCAGCCCTTTGGGGGAGGCCGTCGATGAGCAGTTCTTC
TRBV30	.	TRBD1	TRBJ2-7	CAWSVNRGNEQYF	TGTGCCTGGAGTGTTAACAGGGGAAACGAGCAGTACTTC
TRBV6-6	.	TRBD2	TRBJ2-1	CASRGLADSYNEQFF	TGTGCCAGCAGGGGACTAGCGGACTCCTACAATGAGCAGTTCTTC
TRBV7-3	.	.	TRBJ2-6	CASSFRVASGANVLTF	TGTGCCAGCAGCTTTCGTGTAGCCTCCGGGGCCAACGTCCTGACTTTC
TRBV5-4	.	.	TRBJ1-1	CATRLNTEAFF	TGTGCCACCCGGCTGAACACTGAAGCTTTCTTT
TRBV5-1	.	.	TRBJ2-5	CASREGRLQETQYF	TGCGCCAGCAGAGAGGGTCGGCTACAAGAGACCCAGTACTTC
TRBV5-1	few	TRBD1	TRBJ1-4	CASSEQGSYEKLFF	TGCGCCAGCAGCGAACAGGGGAGTTATGAAAAACTGTTTTTT
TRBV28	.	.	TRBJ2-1	CASSFRYSSYNEQFF	TGTGCCAGCAGTTTCCGTTATAGCTCCTACAATGAGCAGTTCTTC
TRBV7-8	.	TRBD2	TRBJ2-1	CASSMGLAGWGYEQFF	TGTGCCAGCAGCATGGGACTAGCGGGCTGGGGGTATGAGCAGTTCTTC
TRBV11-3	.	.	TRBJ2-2	CATLRTANTGELFF	TGTGCCACCCTCAGGACCGCGAACACCGGGGAGCTGTTTTTT
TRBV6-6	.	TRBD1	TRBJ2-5	CASSPGGWQETQYF	TGTGCCAGCAGTCCAGGGGGCTGGCAAGAGACCCAGTACTTC
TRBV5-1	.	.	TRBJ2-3	CASSLGDITDTQYF	TGCGCCAGCAGCTTGGGGGACATTACAGATACGCAGTATTTT
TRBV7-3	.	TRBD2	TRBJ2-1	CASGLAGDYNEQFF	TGTGCCAGCGGACTAGCGGGAGACTACAATGAGCAGTTCTTC
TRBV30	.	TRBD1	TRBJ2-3	CAWRDRGTDTQYF	TGTGCCTGGAGGGACAGGGGCACAGATACGCAGTATTTT
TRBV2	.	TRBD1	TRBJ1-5	CASSGTGRNSNQPQHF	TGTGCCAGCAGTGGGACAGGAAGGAATAGCAATCAGCCCCAGCATTTT
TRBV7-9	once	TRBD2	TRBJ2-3	CASSFAGVTKADTQYF	TGTGCCAGCAGCTTCGCGGGGGTGACTAAAGCAGATACGCAGTATTTT
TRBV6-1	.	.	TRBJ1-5	CASSESDTYLNQPQHF	TGTGCCAGCAGTGAATCGGATACATATCTCAATCAGCCCCAGCATTTT
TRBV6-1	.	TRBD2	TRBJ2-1	CASRQAGGAYNEQFF	TGTGCCAGCAGGCAAGCGGGGGGGGCCTACAATGAGCAGTTCTTC
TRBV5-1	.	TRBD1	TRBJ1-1	CASSFNQGEGNTEAFF	TGCGCCAGCAGCTTCAACCAGGGGGAAGGGAACACTGAAGCTTTCTTT
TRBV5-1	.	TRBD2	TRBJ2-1	CASSLGLAGGGDEQFF	TGCGCCAGCAGCTTGGGGTTAGCGGGAGGGGGTGATGAGCAGTTCTTC
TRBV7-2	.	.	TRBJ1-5	CASSPKTGRGNQPQHF	TGTGCCAGCAGCCCAAAGACAGGTAGAGGGAATCAGCCCCAGCATTTT
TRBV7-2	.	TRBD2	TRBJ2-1	CASSPSPGRAYNEQFF	TGTGCCAGCAGCCCCAGTCCCGGGAGGGCCTACAATGAGCAGTTCTTC
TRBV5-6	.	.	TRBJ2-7	CASSDGPSRLEQYF	TGTGCCAGCAGTGACGGGCCTTCCAGGTTGGAGCAGTACTTC
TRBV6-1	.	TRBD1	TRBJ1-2	CASLAGTGAPGVAF	TGTGCCAGCTTGGCCGGGACAGGGGCCCCTGGTGTGGCCTTC
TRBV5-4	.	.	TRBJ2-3	CASSLDPGSTDTQYF	TGTGCCAGCAGCTTGGATCCAGGGAGCACAGATACGCAGTATTTT
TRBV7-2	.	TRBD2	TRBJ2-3	CASSTMTSGRAGDTQYF	TGTGCCAGCAGCACTATGACTAGCGGGAGGGCCGGGGATACGCAGTATTTT
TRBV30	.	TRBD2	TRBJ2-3	CAWRLAGGYLLPQYF	TGTGCCTGGCGACTAGCGGGAGGATATCTTCTCCCGCAGTATTTT
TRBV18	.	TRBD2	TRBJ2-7	CASSPGPGTSGNTYEQYF	TGTGCCAGCTCACCCGGTCCCGGGACTAGCGGGAACACCTACGAGCAGTACTTC
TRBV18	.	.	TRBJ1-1	CASSPMGFSTEAFF	TGTGCCAGCTCACCAATGGGGTTTAGCACTGAAGCTTTCTTT
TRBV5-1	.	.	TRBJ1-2	CASSLADGGGYGYTF	TGCGCCAGCAGCTTGGCCGACGGGGGCGGCTATGGCTACACCTTC
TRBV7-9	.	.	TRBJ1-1	CASSLGAGNTEAFF	TGTGCCAGCAGCTTGGGGGCGGGGAACACTGAAGCTTTCTTT
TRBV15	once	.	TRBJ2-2	CATSRRPENTGELFF	TGTGCCACCAGCAGAAGACCTGAGAACACCGGGGAGCTGTTTTTT
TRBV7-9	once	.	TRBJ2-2	CASSLLTGADTGELFF	TGTGCCAGCAGCTTGTTGACGGGAGCGGACACCGGGGAGCTGTTTTTT
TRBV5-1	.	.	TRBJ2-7	CASSLASGPYEQYF	TGCGCCAGCAGCTTGGCCTCAGGGCCCTACGAGCAGTACTTC
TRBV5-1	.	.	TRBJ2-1	CASSFRGGVYNEQFF	TGCGCCAGCAGCTTCCGAGGCGGAGTCTACAATGAGCAGTTCTTC